Given below is one TCR beta chain in context. The sample holds many counts of this clonotype. This clone's antigen is unknown. No base qualities exist here, and no much larger clone lies one base off it. The sample originates from a study of breast tumors, draining lymph nodes, adjacent tissues (TCRdb year 2016). With respect to the entire study: Breast cancer patients provided tumor, adjacent nontumor tissue and axillary lymph nodes, and the study compared the TCR beta repertoires across these three sources. In human breast cancer, the study set out to evaluate how tumor, surrounding tissue and draining lymph node repertoires relate to one another and whether T cells may move between these sites. Overall results and qualifications from the work: Tumor and nontumor tissue repertoires were found to be significantly more similar in luminal-like than in basal-like breast cancer. Rather than being directly demonstrated, the conclusion that tumor T cells originate in lymph nodes was presented as consistent with a hypothesis. T-cell repertoire diversity in tumors was found to be lower than in lymph nodes but higher than in nontumor tissue, and preferential V and J gene usage was observed. The data were considered consistent with the idea that most tumor T cells come from the lymph node and then expand in tumor tissue.

The lymph node samples were taken from the axillary draining lymph nodes of breast cancer patients. TCRdb records Illumina HiSeq 2000 as the sequencer. Multiplex PCR amplification was used to build the TCR beta chain libraries. High-throughput sequencing was used to analyze the amplified TCR beta chain products. TCRdb itself trimmed the public reads at Q25 with fastp, ran MiXCR and retained productive beta chains. CDR3 protein sequences are deduplicated, and each keeps its most common genes and DNA. The table for this sample lists 200,000 or so distinct CDR3 sequences; approximately 31% of them were counted only once. The ten largest clones capture around 4.5% of the sample. The CDR3 goes from the cysteine to the phenylalanine over 12 residues. Just CDR3 DNA is preserved here, 36 bases in frame from base 1. Cut back by 4 bases and 7 bases, the V and J ends lie 8 bases apart.

The chain is assembled from TRBV12-3 or TRBV12-4 and TRBJ2-1; the D segment cannot be called with confidence. The source material was axillary lymph node tissue. The sequence derives from a female donor with breast cancer. Some clones in this sample may be carry-over from other donors' samples. For the CDR3, the sequence is CASSSSRNEQFF. The bases read TGTGCCAGCAGTTCCTCTAGAAATGAGCAGTTCTTC.